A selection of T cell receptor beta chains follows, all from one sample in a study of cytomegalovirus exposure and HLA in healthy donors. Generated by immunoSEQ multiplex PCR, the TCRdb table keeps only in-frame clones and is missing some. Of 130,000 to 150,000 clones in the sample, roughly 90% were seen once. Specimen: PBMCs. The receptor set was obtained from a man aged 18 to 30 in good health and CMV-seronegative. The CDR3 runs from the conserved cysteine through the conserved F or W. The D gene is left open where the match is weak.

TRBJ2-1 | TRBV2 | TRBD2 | CASSLRVAGVYNEQFF | TGTGCCAGCAGCCTCAGGGTAGCGGGAGTTTACAATGAGCAGTTCTTC
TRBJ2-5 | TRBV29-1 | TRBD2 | CSVVASGGFETQYF | TGCAGCGTTGTGGCCTCCGGGGGGTTCGAGACCCAGTACTTC
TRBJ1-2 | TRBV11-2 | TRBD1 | CASSSIRDRLNYGYTF | TGTGCCAGCAGCTCCATCCGGGACAGACTTAACTATGGCTACACCTTC
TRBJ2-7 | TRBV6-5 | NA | CASSQQRAAYEQYF | TGTGCCAGCAGCCAACAGCGGGCCGCCTACGAGCAGTACTTC
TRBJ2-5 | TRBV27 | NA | CASSLSILVRETQYF | TGTGCCAGCAGTTTATCTATTCTAGTCCGAGAGACCCAGTACTTC
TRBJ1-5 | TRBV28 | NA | CASSSPRVGNQPQHF | TGTGCCAGCAGTTCCCCCAGGGTAGGAAATCAGCCCCAGCATTTT
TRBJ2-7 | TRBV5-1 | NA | CASSLRDTYEQYF | TGCGCCAGCAGCTTAAGGGACACCTACGAGCAGTACTTC
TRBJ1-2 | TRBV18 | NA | CASSPLTGPGYTF | TGTGCCAGCTCACCCCTAACAGGGCCTGGCTACACCTTC
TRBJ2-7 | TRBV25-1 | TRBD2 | CASSGTSGSYEQYF | TGTGCCAGCAGCGGGACTAGCGGCTCCTACGAGCAGTACTTC
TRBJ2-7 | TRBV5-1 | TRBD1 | CASSLAPGQGTYEQYF | TGCGCCAGCAGCTTGGCCCCGGGACAGGGAACCTACGAGCAGTACTTC
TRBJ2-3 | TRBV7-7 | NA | CASSSLTSTDTQYF | TGTGCCAGCAGCTCACTTACCAGCACAGATACGCAGTATTTT
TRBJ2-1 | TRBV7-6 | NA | CASSLGEGGNEQFF | TGTGCCAGCAGCTTGGGGGAGGGGGGCAATGAGCAGTTCTTC
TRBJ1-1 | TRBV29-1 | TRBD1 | CSAPTGGRVGAEAFF | TGCAGCGCCCCGACAGGGGGTAGAGTTGGGGCTGAAGCTTTCTTT
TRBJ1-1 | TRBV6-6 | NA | CASSYSEGLGTEAFF | TGTGCCAGCAGTTACTCTGAGGGCTTGGGCACTGAAGCTTTCTTT
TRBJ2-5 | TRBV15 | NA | CATSRELRETQYF | TGTGCCACCAGCCGAGAGCTACGAGAGACCCAGTACTTC
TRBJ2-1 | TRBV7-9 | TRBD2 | CASSLLAGGRNEQFF | TGTGCCAGCAGCTTACTAGCGGGAGGTCGGAATGAGCAGTTCTTC